This TCR beta chain was recovered during a study of OX40 agonist ivuxolimab in advanced cancers. Overall study findings and caveats: Part of the nonresponder group also had normalized T-cell clonal expansion that was low.

Sequencing was performed with immunoSEQ multiplex PCR; in TCRdb, only in-frame clones are kept and a portion is missing. The sample lists some 70,000 clones, around 93% occurring once. A word on this clone: Its specificity is not known.

At baseline, cycle 4 day 1, and cycle 7 day 1, blood was sampled. The CDR3 totals 13 residues. Germline V CDR1 and CDR2: SGDLS, YYNGEE. Trimming removed 4 bases at V and 4 bases at J, with 11 bases between. Material: CD4+ or CD8+ T cells sorted from blood, obtained in a trial of the OX40 agonist ivuxolimab. The receptor was isolated from an adult with an advanced solid tumor such as melanoma, head and neck, liver or kidney cancer. The chain recombines TRBV9 with TRBJ1-2; D not certain. Here the CDR3 DNA reads TGTGCCAGCAGCTCGCATGAGGGCTATGGCTACACCTTC. Translation gives CASSSHEGYGYTF.